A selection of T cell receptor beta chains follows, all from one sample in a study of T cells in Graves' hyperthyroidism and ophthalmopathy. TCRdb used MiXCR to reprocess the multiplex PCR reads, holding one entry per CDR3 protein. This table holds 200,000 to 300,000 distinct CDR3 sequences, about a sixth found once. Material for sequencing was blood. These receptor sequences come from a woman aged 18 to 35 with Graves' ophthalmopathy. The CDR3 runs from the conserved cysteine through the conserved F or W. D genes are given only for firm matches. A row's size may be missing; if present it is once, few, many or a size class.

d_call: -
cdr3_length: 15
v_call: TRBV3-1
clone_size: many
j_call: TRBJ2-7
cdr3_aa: CASSPGPSGRYEQYF
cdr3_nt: TGTGCCAGCAGCCCCGGTCCGTCAGGGCGCTACGAGCAGTACTTC

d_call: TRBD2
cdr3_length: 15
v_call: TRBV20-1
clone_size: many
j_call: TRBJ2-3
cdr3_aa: CSAGLAGGRTDTQYF
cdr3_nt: TGCAGTGCGGGACTAGCGGGAGGGAGAACAGATACGCAGTATTTT

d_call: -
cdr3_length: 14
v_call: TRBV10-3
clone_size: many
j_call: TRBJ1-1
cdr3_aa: CAISETQGATEAFF
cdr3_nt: TGTGCCATCAGTGAGACACAGGGCGCCACTGAAGCTTTCTTT

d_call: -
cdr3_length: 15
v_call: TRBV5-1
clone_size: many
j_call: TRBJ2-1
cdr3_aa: CASSEDRISYNEQFF
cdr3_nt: TGCGCCAGCAGCGAAGACAGAATCTCCTACAATGAGCAGTTCTTC

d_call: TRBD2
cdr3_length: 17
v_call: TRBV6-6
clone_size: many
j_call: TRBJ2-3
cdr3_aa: CASSYSGLAGLSDTQYF
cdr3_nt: TGTGCCAGCAGTTACTCGGGACTAGCGGGACTCTCAGATACGCAGTATTTT

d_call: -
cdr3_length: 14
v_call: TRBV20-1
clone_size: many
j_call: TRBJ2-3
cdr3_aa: CSAPEGPGRDTQYF
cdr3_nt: TGCAGTGCTCCCGAGGGTCCGGGGAGAGATACGCAGTATTTT

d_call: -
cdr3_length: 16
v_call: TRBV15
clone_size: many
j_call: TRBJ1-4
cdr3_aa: CATSRERVSGNEKLFF
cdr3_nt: TGTGCCACCAGCAGAGAGAGGGTATCGGGTAATGAAAAACTGTTTTTT

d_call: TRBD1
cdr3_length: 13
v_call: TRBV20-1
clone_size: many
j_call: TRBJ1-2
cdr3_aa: CSAAVGGLSGYTF
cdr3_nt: TGCAGTGCCGCGGTAGGGGGCTTAAGTGGCTACACCTTC

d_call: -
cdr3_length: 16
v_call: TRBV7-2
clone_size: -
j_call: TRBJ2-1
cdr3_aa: CASSLGAGSSYNEQFF
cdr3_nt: TGTGCCAGCAGCTTAGGGGCGGGCAGCTCCTACAATGAGCAGTTCTTC

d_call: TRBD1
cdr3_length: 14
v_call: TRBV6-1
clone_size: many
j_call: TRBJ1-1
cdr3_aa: CASSLTGGRTEAFF
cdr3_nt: TGTGCCAGCAGTTTAACAGGGGGCCGCACTGAAGCTTTCTTT

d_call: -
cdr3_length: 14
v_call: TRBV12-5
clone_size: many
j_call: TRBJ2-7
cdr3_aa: CASGLPPSRGEQYF
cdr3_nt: TGTGCTAGTGGTTTGCCGCCCTCCCGGGGCGAGCAGTACTTC

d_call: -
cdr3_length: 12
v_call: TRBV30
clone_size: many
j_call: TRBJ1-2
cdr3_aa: CAWKGGAGGYTF
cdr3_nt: TGTGCCTGGAAGGGGGGGGCGGGTGGCTACACCTTC

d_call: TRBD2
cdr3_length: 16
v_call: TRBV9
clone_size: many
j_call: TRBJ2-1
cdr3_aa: CASSEASGGFYNEQFF
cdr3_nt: TGTGCCAGCAGCGAAGCGTCCGGGGGGTTCTACAATGAGCAGTTCTTC

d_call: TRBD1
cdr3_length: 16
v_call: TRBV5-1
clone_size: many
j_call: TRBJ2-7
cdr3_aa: CASSTHPGTGSLEQYF
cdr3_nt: TGCGCCAGCAGCACTCATCCCGGGACAGGGAGTCTCGAGCAGTACTTC

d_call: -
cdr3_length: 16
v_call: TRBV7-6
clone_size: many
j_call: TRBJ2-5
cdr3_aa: CASSLTPGSGQETQYF
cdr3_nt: TGTGCCAGCAGCCTAACCCCAGGAAGCGGACAAGAGACCCAGTACTTC

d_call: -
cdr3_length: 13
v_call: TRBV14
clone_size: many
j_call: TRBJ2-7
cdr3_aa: CASSQDAHSGRYF
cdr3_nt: TGTGCCAGCAGCCAAGATGCCCACTCCGGACGGTACTTC

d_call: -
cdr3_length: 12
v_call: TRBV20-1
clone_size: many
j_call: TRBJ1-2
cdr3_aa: CSAGQLNYGYTF
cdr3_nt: TGCAGTGCAGGACAGTTGAACTATGGCTACACCTTC

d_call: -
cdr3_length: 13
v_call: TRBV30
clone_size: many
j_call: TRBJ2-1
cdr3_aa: CAWSVEGGNEQFF
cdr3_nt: TGTGCCTGGAGTGTTGAGGGGGGCAATGAGCAGTTCTTC

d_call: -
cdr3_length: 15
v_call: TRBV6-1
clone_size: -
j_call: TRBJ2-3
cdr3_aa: CASSPPGRRTDTQYF
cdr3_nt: TGTGCCAGCAGTCCACCGGGCCGTAGGACAGATACGCAGTATTTT

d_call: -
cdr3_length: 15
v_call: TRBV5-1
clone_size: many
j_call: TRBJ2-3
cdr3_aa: CASRSGPTSTDTQYF
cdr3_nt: TGCGCCAGCAGGTCCGGACCCACGAGCACAGATACGCAGTATTTT

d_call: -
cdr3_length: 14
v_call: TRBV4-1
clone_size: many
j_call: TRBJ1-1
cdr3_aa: CASSQHDRFPEAFF
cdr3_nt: TGCGCCAGCAGCCAACACGACAGGTTTCCTGAAGCTTTCTTT

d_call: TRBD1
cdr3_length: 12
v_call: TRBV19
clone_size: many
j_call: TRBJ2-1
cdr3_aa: CASNHRGNEQFF
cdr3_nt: TGTGCCAGTAATCACAGGGGAAATGAGCAGTTCTTC

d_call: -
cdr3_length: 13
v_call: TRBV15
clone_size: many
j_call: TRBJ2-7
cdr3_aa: CATSRDSVYEQYF
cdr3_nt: TGTGCCACCAGCAGAGATAGTGTCTACGAGCAGTACTTC

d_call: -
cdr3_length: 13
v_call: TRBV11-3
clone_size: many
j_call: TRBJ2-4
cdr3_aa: CASSLNRKNIQYF
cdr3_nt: TGTGCCAGCAGCTTAAACAGGAAAAACATTCAGTACTTC

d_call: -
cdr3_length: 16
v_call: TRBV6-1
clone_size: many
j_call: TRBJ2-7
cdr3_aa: CASSDGRGGSTYEQYF
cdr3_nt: TGTGCCAGCAGTGATGGTCGGGGCGGGTCGACCTACGAGCAGTACTTC

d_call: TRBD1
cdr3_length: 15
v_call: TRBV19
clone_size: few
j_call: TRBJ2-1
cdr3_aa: CASKTGHSSYNEQFF
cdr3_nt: TGTGCCAGTAAGACAGGGCACAGCTCCTACAATGAGCAGTTCTTC

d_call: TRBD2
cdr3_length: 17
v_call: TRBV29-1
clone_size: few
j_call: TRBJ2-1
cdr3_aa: CSVSYPGTSGGSREQFF
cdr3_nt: TGCAGCGTCTCCTACCCCGGGACTAGCGGGGGGTCCCGAGAGCAGTTCTTC

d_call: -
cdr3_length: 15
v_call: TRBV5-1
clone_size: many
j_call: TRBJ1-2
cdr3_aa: CASSLEQGTSYGYTF
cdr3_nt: TGCGCCAGCAGCTTGGAACAGGGAACATCCTATGGCTACACCTTC

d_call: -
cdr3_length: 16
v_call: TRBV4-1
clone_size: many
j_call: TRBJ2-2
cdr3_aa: CASSQIMGLGTGELFF
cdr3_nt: TGCGCCAGCAGCCAAATTATGGGGCTGGGCACCGGGGAGCTGTTTTTT

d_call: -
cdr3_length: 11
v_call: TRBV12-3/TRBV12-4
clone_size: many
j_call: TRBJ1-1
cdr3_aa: CASSFRAEAFF
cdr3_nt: TGTGCCAGCAGTTTCAGGGCTGAAGCTTTCTTT

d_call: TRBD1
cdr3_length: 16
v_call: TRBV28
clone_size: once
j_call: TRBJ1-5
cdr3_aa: CASSPAGTGDNQPQHF
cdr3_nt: TGTGCCAGCAGTCCTGCGGGGACAGGTGACAATCAGCCCCAGCATTTT

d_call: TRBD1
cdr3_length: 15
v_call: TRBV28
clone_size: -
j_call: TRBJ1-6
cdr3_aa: CASSKPGQGGSPLHF
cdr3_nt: TGTGCCAGCTCCAAACCGGGACAGGGGGGTTCACCCCTCCACTTT

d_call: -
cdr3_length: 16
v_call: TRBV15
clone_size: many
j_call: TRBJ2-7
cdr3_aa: CATSPLLGYLFGEQYF
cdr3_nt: TGTGCCACCAGCCCCCTCCTCGGATATCTTTTTGGCGAGCAGTACTTC

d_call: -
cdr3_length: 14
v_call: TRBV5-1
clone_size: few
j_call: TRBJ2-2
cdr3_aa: CAISGTGNTGELFF
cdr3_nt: TGCGCCATATCCGGGACGGGGAACACCGGGGAGCTGTTTTTT

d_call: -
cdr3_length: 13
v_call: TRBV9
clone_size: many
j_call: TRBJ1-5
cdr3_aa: CASSETGVQPQHF
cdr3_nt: TGTGCCAGCAGCGAGACCGGGGTTCAGCCCCAGCATTTT

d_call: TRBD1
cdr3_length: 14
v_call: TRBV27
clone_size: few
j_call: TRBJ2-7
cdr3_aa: CASSWGQGGYEQYF
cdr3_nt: TGTGCCAGCAGTTGGGGACAGGGCGGGTACGAGCAGTACTTC

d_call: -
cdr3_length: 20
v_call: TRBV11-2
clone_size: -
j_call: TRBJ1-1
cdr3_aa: CASIALAGANTGELNTEAFF
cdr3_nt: TGTGCCAGCATCGCACTAGCGGGGGCGAACACCGGGGAGCTGAACACTGAAGCTTTCTTT

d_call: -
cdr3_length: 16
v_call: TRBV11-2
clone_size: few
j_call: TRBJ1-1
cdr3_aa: CASSRGAASTPTEAFF
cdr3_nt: TGTGCCAGCAGCCGTGGGGCGGCTTCTACCCCCACTGAAGCTTTCTTT

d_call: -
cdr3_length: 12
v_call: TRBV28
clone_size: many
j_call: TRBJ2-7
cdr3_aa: CASGVGAGEQYF
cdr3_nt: TGTGCCAGCGGTGTGGGGGCTGGTGAGCAGTACTTC

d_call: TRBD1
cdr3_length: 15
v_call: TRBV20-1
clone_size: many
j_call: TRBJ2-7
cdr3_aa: CSASRTGDSSYEQYF
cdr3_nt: TGCAGTGCTTCCCGGACAGGGGATAGCTCCTACGAGCAGTACTTC

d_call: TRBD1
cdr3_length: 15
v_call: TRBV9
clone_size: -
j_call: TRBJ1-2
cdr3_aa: CASSVPRTGTGGYTF
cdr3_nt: TGTGCCAGCAGCGTACCACGTACCGGGACAGGCGGCTACACCTTC

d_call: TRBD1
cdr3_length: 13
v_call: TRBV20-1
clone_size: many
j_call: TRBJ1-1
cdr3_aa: CSARDRGHTEAFF
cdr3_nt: TGCAGTGCTAGAGACAGGGGGCACACTGAAGCTTTCTTT

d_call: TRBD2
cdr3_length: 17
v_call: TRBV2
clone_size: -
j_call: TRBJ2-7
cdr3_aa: CASYPGLAGFSSYEQYF
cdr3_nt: TGTGCCAGCTACCCCGGCCTAGCGGGTTTCAGCTCCTACGAGCAGTACTTC

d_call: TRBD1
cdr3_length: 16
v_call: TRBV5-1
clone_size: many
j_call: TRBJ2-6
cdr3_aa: CASSWAGGAGANVLTF
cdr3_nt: TGCGCCAGCAGCTGGGCAGGGGGCGCAGGGGCCAACGTCCTGACTTTC

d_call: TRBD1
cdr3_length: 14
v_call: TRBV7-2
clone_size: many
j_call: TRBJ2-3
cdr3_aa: CASAKDRGTDTQYF
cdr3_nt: TGTGCCAGTGCTAAGGACAGGGGCACAGATACGCAGTATTTT

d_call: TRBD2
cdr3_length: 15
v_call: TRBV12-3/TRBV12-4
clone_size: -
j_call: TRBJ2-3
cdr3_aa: CASSKLAGGVDTQYF
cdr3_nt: TGTGCCAGCAGCAAACTAGCGGGAGGGGTAGATACGCAGTATTTT

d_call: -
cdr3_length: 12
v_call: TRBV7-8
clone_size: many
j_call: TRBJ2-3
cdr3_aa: CASSLVGDTQYF
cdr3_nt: TGTGCCAGCAGCTTAGTAGGAGATACGCAGTATTTT

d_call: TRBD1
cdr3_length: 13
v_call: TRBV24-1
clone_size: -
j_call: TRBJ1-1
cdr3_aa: CATSDSRGTEAFF
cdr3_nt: TGTGCCACCAGTGATTCCAGGGGGACTGAAGCTTTCTTT

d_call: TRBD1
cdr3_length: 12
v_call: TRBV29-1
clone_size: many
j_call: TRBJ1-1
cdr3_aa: CSVVEGATEAFF
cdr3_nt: TGCAGCGTTGTTGAGGGGGCAACTGAAGCTTTCTTT

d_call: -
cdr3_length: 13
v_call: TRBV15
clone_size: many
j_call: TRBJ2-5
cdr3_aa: CATSRIFQETQYF
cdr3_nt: TGTGCCACCAGCAGGATTTTCCAAGAGACCCAGTACTTC

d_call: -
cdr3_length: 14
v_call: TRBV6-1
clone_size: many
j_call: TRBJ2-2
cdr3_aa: CASNRVSGTGELFF
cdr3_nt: TGTGCCAGCAACAGGGTTTCGGGCACCGGGGAGCTGTTTTTT

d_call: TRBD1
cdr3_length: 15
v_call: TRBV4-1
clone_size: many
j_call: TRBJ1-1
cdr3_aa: CASSQDGQGNTEAFF
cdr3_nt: TGCGCCAGCAGCCAAGATGGACAGGGGAACACTGAAGCTTTCTTT

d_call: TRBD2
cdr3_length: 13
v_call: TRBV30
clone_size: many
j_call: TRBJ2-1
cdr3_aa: CALEWREGNEQFF
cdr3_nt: TGTGCCCTAGAGTGGCGGGAGGGAAATGAGCAGTTCTTC

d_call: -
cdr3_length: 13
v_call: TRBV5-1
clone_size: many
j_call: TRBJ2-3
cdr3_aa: CASNLVVGDTQYF
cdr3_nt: TGCGCCAGCAACTTGGTTGTGGGAGATACGCAGTATTTT

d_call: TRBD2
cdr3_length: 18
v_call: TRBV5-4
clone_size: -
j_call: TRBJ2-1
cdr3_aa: CATESGTSGFSSYNEQFF
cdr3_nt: TGTGCCACCGAATCCGGGACTAGCGGATTTAGCTCCTACAATGAGCAGTTCTTC

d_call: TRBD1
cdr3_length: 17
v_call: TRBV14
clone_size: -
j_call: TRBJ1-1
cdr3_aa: CASSQLSGGLMNTEAFF
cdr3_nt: TGTGCCAGCAGCCAACTGTCAGGGGGATTGATGAACACTGAAGCTTTCTTT